The source of this T cell receptor (beta chain) is a study of T-cell memory formation after mild COVID-19. Study-wide context: TCR clusters showed largely donor specificity.

A few counts support this clonotype. Its antigen is not identified. The ends were cut back, 5 bases at V and 4 bases at J, with 18 bases in the middle. The CDR3 extends over 16 amino acids. Per germline, CDR1 MNHNS and CDR2 SASEGT. Study-wide findings and caveats: Shrinking CD4+ clones were chiefly CM and EM; CD8+ ones were chiefly EMRA.

Constant-segment primers served in 5'RACE that generated TCR alpha and TCR beta cDNA libraries bearing sample barcodes and UMIs. TCRdb itself ran the 5' RACE reads through MiXCR, one entry per CDR3 protein. The data contain around 200,000 distinct CDR3 sequences, over 9.5% of them singletons. Sequenced input: PBMCs or a T cell subset sorted from them (not recorded which). This receptor was obtained from a man between 18 and 35 years old who had mild COVID-19 (a few samples of this study predate the infection). Cell type and time point are not known. The chain couples TRBV6-1 to TRBJ1-3; D not resolved. In DNA, the CDR3 is TGTGCCAGCAGTCCGGTGGAGGGCCAGAGAGGAAACACCATATATTTT. Amino acids: CASSPVEGQRGNTIYF.